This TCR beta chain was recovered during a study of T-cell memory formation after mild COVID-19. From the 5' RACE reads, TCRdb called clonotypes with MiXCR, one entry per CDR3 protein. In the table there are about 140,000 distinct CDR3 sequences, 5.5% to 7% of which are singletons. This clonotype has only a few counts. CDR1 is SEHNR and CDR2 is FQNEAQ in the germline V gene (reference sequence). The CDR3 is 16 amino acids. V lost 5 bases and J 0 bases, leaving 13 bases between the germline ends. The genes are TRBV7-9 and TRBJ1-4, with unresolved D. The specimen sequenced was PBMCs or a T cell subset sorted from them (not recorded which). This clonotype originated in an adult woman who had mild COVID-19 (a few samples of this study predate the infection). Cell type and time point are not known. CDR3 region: CASSPRVSATNEKLFF. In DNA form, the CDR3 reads TGTGCCAGCAGCCCCCGGGTTTCCGCAACTAATGAAAAACTGTTTTTT.